Below, 4 T cell receptor beta chains from the same sample are listed, as sequenced in a study of blood T cells in healthy people across ages. With a J-beta primer mix and a sample-barcoded 5' primer, a second PCR ran 7 to 11 cycles. TCRdb reprocessed the 5' RACE reads via MiXCR and lists one record per CDR3 protein. The table lists over 1,300,000 distinct CDR3 sequences, 55% to 75% of them singletons. Sequenced material: blood. Receptors were obtained from a man between 18 and 29 years old in good health.

This clonotype came up a few times. The V gene is TRBV20-1, the J gene TRBJ2-1; 7 nucleotides agree with TRBD1. J gave up 5 bases and V 7 bases, and 5 bases lay outside the gene matches. Germline V lookup: CDR1 DFQATT, CDR2 SNEGSKA (reference sequence). The CDR3 contains 12 residues. The CDR3 DNA follows: TGCAGTGGTAAGGGGGCCGACAATGAGCAGTTCTTC. Amino acids: CSGKGADNEQFF.

The chain combines TRBV12-3 or TRBV12-4 with TRBJ2-3; perhaps TRBD1 as D (6 bases). The V end lost 2 bases, the J end lost 4 bases, and 16 bases lay between the germline ends. The CDR3 covers 16 residues. The CDR3 reads CASSLQGPLSADTQYF. Written as DNA, the CDR3 is TGTGCCAGCAGTTTACAGGGGCCGCTTAGCGCAGATACGCAGTATTTT.

This clonotype appeared a few times. V and J are TRBV4-1 and TRBJ2-5; tentative D call: TRBD1 (6 bases). Germline CDR1 and CDR2: MGHRA and YSYEKL. The CDR3 runs to 14 residues. V lost 4 bases to trimming and J lost 3 bases, with 12 bases between them. The CDR3 spells CASSPWDTEETQYF. The CDR3 region has the DNA TGCGCCAGCAGCCCATGGGACACCGAAGAGACCCAGTACTTC.

Only a few counts were recorded for this clonotype. The V and J genes are TRBV2 and TRBJ2-4, with 8 nucleotides matching TRBD1. CDR1 is SNHLY and CDR2 is FYNNEI in the germline V gene. The CDR3 is 13 amino acids. After removal of 6 bases from V and 7 bases from J, the junction contained 5 bases not matched to a gene. The CDR3 DNA follows: TGTGCCAGCAGAGACAGGGGACTGAACATTCAGTACTTC. This gives the protein CASRDRGLNIQYF.